This TCR beta chain was captured in a study of CD4 and CD8 cells across lung adenocarcinoma regions. This CDR3 has 13 residues. The ends were cut back, 5 bases at V and 8 bases at J, with 15 bases in the middle. Localized lung adenocarcinoma, a non-small cell lung cancer, affected the donors. Each CDR3 protein gets one entry after TCRdb re-called the PCR reads with MiXCR. Among some 23,000 distinct CDR3 sequences listed, less than 60% were seen once. This TCR derives from a male donor with lung adenocarcinoma. The CD4 and CD8 labels of this study may be unreliable. The genes are TRBV12-3 or TRBV12-4 and TRBJ1-2, with D unresolved. Sequenced material: CD8+ T cells from the center of a lung tumor. The CDR3 region has the DNA TGTGCCAGCAGTCCTCGGCCTCGCGGGGGCTACACCTTC. This encodes CASSPRPRGGYTF.